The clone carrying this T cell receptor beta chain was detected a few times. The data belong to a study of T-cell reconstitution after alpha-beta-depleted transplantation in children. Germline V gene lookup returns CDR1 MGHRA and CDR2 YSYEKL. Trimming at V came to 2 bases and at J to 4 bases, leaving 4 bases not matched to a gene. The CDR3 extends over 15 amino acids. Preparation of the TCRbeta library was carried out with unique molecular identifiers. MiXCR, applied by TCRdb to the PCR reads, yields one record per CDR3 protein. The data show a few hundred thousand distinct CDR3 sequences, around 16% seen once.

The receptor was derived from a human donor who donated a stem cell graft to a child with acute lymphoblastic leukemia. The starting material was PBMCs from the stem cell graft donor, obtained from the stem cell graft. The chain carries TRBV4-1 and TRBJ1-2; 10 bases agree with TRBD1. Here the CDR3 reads CASSQSRTGGYGYTF. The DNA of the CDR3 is TGCGCCAGCAGCCAATCCCGGACAGGGGGCTATGGCTACACCTTC.